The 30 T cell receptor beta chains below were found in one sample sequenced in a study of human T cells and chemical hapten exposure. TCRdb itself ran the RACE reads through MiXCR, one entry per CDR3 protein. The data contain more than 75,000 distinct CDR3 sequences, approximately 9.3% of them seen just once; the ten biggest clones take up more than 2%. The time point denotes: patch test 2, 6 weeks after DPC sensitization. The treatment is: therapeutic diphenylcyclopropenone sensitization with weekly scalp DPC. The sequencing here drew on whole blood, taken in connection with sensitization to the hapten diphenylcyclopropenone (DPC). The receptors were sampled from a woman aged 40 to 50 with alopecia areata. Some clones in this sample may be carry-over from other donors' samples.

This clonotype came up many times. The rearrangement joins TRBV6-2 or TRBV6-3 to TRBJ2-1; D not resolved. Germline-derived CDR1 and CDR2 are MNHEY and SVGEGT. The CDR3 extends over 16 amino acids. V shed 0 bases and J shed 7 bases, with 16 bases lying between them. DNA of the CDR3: TGTGCCAGCAGTTACTCGTTCGTCGGCCAGAGGAATGAGCAGTTCTTC. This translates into CASSYSFVGQRNEQFF.

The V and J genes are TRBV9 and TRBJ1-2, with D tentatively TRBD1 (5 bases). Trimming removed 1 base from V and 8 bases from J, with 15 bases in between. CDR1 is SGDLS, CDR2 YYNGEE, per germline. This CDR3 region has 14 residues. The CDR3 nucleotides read TGTGCCAGCAGCGTATTGGGGACCCTATACGGCTACACCTTC. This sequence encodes CASSVLGTLYGYTF.

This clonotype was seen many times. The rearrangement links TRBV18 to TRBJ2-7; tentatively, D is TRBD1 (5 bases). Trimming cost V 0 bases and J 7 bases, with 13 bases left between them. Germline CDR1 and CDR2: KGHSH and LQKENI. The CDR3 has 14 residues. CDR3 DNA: TGTGCCAGCTCACCACCGTGGCAGGGTATGGAGCAGTACTTC. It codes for CASSPPWQGMEQYF.

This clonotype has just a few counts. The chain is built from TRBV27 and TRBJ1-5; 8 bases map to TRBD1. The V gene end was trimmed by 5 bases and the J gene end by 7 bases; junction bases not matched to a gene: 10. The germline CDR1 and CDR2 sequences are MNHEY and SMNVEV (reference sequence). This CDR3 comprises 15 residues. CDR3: CASSPRTGSAQPQHF. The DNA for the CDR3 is TGTGCCAGCAGTCCTCGGACAGGGTCAGCACAGCCCCAGCATTTT.

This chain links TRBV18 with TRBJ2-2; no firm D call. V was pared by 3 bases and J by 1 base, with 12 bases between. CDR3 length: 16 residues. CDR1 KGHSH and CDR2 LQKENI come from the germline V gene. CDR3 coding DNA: TGTGCCAGCTCACCGGAACTGCTACTGAACACCGGGGAGCTGTTTTTT. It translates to CASSPELLLNTGELFF.

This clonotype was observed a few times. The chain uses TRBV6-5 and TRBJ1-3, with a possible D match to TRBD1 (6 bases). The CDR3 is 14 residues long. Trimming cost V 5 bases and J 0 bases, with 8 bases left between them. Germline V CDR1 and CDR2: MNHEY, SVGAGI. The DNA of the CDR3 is TGTGCCAGCAGTACAGGGAGCTCTGGAAACACCATATATTTT. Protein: CASSTGSSGNTIYF.

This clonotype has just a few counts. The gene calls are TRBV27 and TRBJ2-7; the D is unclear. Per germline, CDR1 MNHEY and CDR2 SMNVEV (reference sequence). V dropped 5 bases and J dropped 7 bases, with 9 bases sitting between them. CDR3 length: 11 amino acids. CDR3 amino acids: CASSDFYEQYF. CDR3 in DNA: TGTGCCAGCAGTGACTTCTATGAGCAGTACTTC.

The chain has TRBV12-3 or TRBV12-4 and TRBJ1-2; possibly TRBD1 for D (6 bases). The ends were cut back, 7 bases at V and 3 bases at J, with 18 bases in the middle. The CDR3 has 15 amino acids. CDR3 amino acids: CASTRVGQRHYGYTF. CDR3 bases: TGTGCCAGCACCCGGGTAGGACAGCGACACTATGGCTACACCTTC.

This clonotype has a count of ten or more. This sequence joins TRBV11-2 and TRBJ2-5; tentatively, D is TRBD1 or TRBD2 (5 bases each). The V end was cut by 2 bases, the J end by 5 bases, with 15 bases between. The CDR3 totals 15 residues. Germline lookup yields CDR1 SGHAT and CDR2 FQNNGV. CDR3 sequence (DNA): TGTGCCAGCAGCTTAAACCCCTCCTGGGGGGAGACCCAGTACTTC. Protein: CASSLNPSWGETQYF.

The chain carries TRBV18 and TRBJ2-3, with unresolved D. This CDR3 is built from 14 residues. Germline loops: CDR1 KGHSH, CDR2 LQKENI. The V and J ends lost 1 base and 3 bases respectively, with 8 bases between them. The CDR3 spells CASSPRATTDTQYF. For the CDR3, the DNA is TGTGCCAGCTCACCACGTGCAACAACAGATACGCAGTATTTT.

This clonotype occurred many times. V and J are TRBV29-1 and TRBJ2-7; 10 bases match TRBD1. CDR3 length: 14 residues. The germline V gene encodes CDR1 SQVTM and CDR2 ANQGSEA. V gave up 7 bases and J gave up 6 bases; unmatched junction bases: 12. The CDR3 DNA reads TGCAGCGCGTACCGGGACAGGGGCACAGGCGAGCAGTACTTC. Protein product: CSAYRDRGTGEQYF.

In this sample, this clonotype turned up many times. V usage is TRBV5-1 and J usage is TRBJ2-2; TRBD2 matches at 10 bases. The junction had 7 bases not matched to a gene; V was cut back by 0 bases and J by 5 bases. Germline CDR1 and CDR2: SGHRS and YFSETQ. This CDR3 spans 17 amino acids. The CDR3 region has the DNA TGCGCCAGCAGCTTGGTGGCTAGCGGGAGAGATACCGGGGAGCTGTTTTTT. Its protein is CASSLVASGRDTGELFF.

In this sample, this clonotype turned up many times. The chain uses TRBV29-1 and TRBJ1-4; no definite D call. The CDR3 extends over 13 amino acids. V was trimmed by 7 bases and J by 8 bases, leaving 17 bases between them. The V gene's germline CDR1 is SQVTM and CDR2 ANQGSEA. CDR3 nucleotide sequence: TGCAGCGGCACAACATCACCAACAGAAAAACTGTTTTTT. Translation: CSGTTSPTEKLFF.

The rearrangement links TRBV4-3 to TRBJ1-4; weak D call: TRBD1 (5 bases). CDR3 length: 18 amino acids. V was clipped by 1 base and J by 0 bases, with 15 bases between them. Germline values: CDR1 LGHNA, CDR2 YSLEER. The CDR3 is CASSQAPLGHSTNEKLFF. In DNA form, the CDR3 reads TGCGCCAGCAGCCAAGCTCCGTTAGGACACTCAACTAATGAAAAACTGTTTTTT.

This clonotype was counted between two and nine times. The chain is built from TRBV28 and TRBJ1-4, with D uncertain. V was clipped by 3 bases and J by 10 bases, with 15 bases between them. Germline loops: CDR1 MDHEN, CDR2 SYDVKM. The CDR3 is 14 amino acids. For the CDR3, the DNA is TGTGCCAGCAGTTTGGCAGGAAATAAGGGAAAACTGTTTTTT. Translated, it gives CASSLAGNKGKLFF.

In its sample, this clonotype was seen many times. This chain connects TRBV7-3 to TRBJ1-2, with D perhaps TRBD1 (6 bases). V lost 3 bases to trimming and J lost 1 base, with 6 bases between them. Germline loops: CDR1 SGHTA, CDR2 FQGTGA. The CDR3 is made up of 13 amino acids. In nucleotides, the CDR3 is TGTGCCAGCAGCTTGGACAGTAACTATGGCTACACCTTC. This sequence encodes CASSLDSNYGYTF.

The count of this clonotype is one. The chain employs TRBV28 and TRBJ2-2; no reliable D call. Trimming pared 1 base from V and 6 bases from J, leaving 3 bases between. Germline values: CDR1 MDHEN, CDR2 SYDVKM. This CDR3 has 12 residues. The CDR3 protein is CASSLLAGELFF. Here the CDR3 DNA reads TGTGCCAGCAGTTTATTAGCCGGGGAGCTGTTTTTT.

The DNA for the CDR3 is TGTGCCAGCAGTAATACAGGGTCTGAAGCTTTCTTT. This translates into CASSNTGSEAFF. This rearrangement joins TRBV28 to TRBJ1-1; D possibly corresponds to TRBD1 (6 bases). V gave up 5 bases and J gave up 6 bases, with 10 bases separating them. CDR1 and CDR2 from the germline V gene are MDHEN and SYDVKM. This CDR3 comprises 12 residues.

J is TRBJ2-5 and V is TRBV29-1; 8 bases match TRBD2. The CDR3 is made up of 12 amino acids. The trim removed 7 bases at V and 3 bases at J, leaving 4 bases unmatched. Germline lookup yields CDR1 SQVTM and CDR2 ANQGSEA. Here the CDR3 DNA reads TGCAGCGGGGGACTAGGAGAAGAGACCCAGTACTTC. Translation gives CSGGLGEETQYF.

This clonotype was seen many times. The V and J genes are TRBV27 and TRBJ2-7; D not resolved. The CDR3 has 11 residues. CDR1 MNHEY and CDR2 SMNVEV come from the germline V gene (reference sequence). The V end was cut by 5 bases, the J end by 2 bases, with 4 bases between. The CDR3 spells CASSPPYEQYF. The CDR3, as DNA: TGTGCCAGCAGTCCGCCCTACGAGCAGTACTTC.

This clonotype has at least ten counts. The CDR3 DNA follows: TGTGCCAGCAGCCAAGAACGGGTGCAGATCGCCACTAACTATGGCTACACCTTC. This translates into CASSQERVQIATNYGYTF. This rearrangement joins TRBV3-1 to TRBJ1-2; no clear D gene. The CDR3 is made up of 18 amino acids. The V gene's germline CDR1 is LGHDT and CDR2 YNNKEL (reference sequence). With 0 bases removed from V and 0 bases from J, the gap between germline ends came to 17 bases.

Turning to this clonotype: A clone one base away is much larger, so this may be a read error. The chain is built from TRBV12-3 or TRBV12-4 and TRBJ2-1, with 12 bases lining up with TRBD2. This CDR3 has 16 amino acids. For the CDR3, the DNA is TGTGTCAGCAGTGGACTAGCGGGAACCTACTACAATGAGCAGTTCTTC. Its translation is CVSSGLAGTYYNEQFF.

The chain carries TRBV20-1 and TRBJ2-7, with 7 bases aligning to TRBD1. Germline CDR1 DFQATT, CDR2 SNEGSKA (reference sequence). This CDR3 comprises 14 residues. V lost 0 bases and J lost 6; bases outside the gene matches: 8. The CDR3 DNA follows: TGCAGTGCTAGAGACCCGGACAGGATGACCGAGCAGTACTTC. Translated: CSARDPDRMTEQYF.

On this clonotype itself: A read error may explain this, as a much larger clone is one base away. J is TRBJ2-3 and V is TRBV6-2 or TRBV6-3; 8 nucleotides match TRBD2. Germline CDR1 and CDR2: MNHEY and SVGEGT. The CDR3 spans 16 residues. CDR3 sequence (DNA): TGTGCCAGCAGATACTCTTCGGGAGGGCCCACAGATACGCAGTATTTT. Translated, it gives CASRYSSGGPTDTQYF.

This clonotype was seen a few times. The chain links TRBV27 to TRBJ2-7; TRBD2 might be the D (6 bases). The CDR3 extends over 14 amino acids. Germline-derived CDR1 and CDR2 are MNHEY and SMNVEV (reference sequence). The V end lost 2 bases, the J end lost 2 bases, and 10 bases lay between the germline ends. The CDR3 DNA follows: TGTGCCAGCAGTTTAGGCGGGGCCCCCTACGAGCAGTACTTC. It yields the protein CASSLGGAPYEQYF.

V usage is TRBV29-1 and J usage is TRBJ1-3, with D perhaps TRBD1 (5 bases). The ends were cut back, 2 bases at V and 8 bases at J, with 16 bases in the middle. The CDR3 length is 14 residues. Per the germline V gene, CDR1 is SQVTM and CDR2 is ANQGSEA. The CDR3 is CSVEIWDSTDTIYF. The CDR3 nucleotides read TGCAGCGTTGAAATTTGGGACTCTACAGACACCATATATTTT.

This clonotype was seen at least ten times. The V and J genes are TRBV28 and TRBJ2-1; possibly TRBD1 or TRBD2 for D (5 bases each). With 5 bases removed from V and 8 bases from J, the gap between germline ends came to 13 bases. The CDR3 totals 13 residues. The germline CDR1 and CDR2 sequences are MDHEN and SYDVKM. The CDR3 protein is CASSRDPRDEQFF. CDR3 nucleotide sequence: TGTGCCAGCAGTAGGGACCCCAGGGATGAGCAGTTCTTC.

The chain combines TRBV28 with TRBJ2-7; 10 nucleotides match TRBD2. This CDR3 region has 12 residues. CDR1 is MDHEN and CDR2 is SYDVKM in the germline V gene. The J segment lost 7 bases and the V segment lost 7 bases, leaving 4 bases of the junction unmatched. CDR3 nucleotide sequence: TGTGCCAGCATGTCACTAGCGGGAGAGCAGTACTTC. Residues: CASMSLAGEQYF. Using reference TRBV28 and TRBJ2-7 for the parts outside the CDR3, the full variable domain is DVKVTQSSRYLVKRTGEKVFLECVQDMDHENMFWYRQDPGLGLRLIYFSYDVKMKEKGDIPEGYSVSREKKERFSLILESASTNQTSMYLCASMSLAGEQYFGPGTRLTVT.

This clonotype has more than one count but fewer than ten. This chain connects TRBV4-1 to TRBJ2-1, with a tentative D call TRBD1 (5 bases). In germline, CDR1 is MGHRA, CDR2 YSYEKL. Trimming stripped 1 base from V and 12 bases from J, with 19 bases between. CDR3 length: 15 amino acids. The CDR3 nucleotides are TGCGCCAGCAGCCAAGGGGGCGGTAGCAGTAGATGGCAGTTCTTC. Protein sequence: CASSQGGGSSRWQFF.

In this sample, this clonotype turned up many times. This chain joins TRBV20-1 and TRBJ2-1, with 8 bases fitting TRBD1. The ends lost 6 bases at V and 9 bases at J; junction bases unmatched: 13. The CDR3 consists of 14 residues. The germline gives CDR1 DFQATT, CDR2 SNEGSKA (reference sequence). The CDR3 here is CSAGDPDRGGEQFF. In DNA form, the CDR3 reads TGCAGTGCAGGGGATCCAGACAGGGGTGGTGAGCAGTTCTTC.